This T cell receptor (beta chain) emerged from a study of CD8 T cells in ankylosing spondylitis. Notes on the study in general: Seemingly characteristic of ankylosing spondylitis blood was a TCR beta motif consisting of several highly homologous variants. Clones tied to disease were said to be significantly enriched in matched ankylosing spondylitis synovial fluid.

V trimming: 0 bases; J trimming: 2 bases; junction bases outside the gene matches: 11. CDR1 and CDR2 from the germline V gene are LGHDT and YNNKEL (reference sequence). The CDR3 spans 19 residues. A quantitative 5'-RACE method, one with molecular barcodes, was used to make TCR beta libraries. TCRdb analysed the 5' RACE reads with MiXCR anew, one entry per CDR3 protein. The sample includes about 450,000 distinct CDR3 sequences, approximately 26% of them seen just once. To note about this clonotype: Its cognate antigen is unknown.

The chain is built from TRBV3-1 and TRBJ1-1; 11 bases map to TRBD1. The clonotype was recovered from a male donor with ankylosing spondylitis. Specimen: blood, either unsorted or a sorted T cell fraction (not recorded which). In DNA, the CDR3 is TGTGCCAGCAGCCAAGAACCAGGACAGGGGGCTTTCGGTAACACTGAAGCTTTCTTT. Amino acid sequence: CASSQEPGQGAFGNTEAFF.